This TCR beta chain was sequenced for a study of cytomegalovirus exposure and HLA in healthy donors. PCR amplification relied on 60 Vbeta primers (plus 13 Jbeta primers). Here immunoSEQ multiplex PCR was the method, and the copy in TCRdb shows in-frame clones only, minus some. The table has about 140,000 clones, more than 60% seen once; the top ten hold 6.5%. As regards this clone: Antigen: not known.

Per the germline V gene, CDR1 is SGHNT and CDR2 is YYREEE (reference sequence). The V end lost 2 bases, the J end lost 0 bases, and 12 bases lay between the germline ends. This CDR3 comprises 16 residues. Study observations and caveats: In a later analysis, parvovirus B19, influenza, CMV and Epstein-Barr virus appeared linked to several top co-occurrence clusters.

The source of this sequence is a woman aged 55-70 years in good health and CMV-seronegative. The source material was PBMCs. The chain joins TRBV5-4 to TRBJ1-3, with D unresolved. This CDR3 is CASSFSLGRSGNTIYF. The CDR3 nucleotides read TGTGCCAGCAGCTTCTCATTGGGCCGCTCTGGAAACACCATATATTTT.